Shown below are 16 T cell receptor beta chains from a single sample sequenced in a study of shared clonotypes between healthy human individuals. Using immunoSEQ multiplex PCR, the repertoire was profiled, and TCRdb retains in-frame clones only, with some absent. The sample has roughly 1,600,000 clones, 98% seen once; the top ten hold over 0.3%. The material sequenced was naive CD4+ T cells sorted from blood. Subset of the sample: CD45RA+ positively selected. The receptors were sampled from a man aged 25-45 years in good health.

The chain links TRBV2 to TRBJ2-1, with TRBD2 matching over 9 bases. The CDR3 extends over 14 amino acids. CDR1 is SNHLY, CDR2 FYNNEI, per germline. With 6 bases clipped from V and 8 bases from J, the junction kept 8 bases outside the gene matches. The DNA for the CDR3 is TGTGCCAGCAGAGTCATAGCGGGAGTGGATGAGCAGTTCTTC. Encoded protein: CASRVIAGVDEQFF.

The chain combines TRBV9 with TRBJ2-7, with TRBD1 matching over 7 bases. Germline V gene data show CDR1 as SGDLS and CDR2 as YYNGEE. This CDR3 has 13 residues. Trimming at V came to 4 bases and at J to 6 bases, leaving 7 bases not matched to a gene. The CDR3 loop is CASSIRTGSEQYF. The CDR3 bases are TGTGCCAGCAGCATAAGGACAGGTTCCGAGCAGTACTTC. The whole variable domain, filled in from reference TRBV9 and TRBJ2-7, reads DSGVTQTPKHLITATGQRVTLRCSPRSGDLSVYWYQQSLDQGLQFLIQYYNGEERAKGNILERFSAQQFPDLHSELNLSSLELGDSALYFCASSIRTGSEQYFGPGTRLTVT.

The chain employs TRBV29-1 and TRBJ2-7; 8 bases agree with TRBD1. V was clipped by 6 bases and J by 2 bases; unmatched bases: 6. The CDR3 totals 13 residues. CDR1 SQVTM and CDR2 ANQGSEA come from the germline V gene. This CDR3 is CSVRDRTTYEQYF. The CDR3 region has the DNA TGCAGCGTCCGGGACAGGACTACCTACGAGCAGTACTTC.

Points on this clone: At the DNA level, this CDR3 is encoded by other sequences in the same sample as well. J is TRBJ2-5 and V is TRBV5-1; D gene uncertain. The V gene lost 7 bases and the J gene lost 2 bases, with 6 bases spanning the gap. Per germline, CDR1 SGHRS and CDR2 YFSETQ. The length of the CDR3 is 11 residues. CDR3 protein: CASGGQETQYF. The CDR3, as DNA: TGCGCCAGCGGCGGTCAAGAGACCCAGTACTTC.

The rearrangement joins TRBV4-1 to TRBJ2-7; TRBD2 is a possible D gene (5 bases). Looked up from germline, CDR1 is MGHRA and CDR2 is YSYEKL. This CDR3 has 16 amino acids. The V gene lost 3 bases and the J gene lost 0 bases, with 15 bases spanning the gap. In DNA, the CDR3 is TGCGCCAGCAGCCAGGTTATCACTAGTCCCTCCTACGAGCAGTACTTC. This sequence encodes CASSQVITSPSYEQYF.

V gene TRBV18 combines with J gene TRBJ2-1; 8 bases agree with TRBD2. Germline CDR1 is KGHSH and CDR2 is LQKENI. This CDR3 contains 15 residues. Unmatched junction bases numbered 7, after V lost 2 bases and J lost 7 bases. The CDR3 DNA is TGTGCCAGCTCACCAATGAGGGCGGGAGGAAATGAGCAGTTCTTC. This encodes CASSPMRAGGNEQFF.

The CDR3 loop reads CASSSLQPLGETQYF. CDR3 nucleotide sequence: TGTGCCAGCAGCTCCCTCCAACCGCTTGGAGAGACCCAGTACTTC. This chain joins TRBV5-6 and TRBJ2-5; D call uncertain. Germline-derived CDR1 and CDR2 are SGHDT and YYEEEE. CDR3 length: 15 amino acids. V was trimmed by 3 bases and J by 4 bases, leaving 16 bases between them.

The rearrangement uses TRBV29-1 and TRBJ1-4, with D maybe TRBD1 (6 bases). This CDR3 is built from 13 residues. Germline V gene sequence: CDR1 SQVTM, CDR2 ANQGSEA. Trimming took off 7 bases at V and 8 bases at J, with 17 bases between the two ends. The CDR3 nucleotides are TGCAGCGCTACAGGGATGGGGTGGGAAAAACTGTTTTTT. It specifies CSATGMGWEKLFF.

The CDR3 loop is CASTPGPANYEQYF. CDR3 DNA: TGTGCCAGTACTCCGGGCCCTGCCAACTACGAGCAGTACTTC. V usage is TRBV19 and J usage is TRBJ2-7; D unclear. In germline, CDR1 is LNHDA, CDR2 SQIVND (reference sequence). The CDR3 is 14 amino acids. V was pared by 7 bases and J by 3 bases, with 16 bases between.

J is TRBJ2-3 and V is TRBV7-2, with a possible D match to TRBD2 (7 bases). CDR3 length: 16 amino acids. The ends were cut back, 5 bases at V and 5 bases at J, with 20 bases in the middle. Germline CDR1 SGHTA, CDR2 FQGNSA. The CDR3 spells CASSLIGGRGRDTQYF. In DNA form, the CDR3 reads TGTGCCAGCAGCCTCATCGGGGGGCGAGGAAGAGATACGCAGTATTTT.

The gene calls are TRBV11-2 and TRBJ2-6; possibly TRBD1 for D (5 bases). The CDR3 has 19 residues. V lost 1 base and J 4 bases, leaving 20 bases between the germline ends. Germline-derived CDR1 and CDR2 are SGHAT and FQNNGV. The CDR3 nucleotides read TGTGCCAGCAGCTTAGTTGGGTCAGGGTTCCAAGCGGGGGCCAACGTCCTGACTTTC. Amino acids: CASSLVGSGFQAGANVLTF.

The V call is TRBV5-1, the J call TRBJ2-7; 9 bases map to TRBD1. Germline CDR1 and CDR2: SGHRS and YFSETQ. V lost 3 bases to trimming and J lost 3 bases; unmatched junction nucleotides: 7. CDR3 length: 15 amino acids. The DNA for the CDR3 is TGCGCCAGCAGCTCCTGGACAGGGGTAGACTACGAGCAGTACTTC. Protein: CASSSWTGVDYEQYF.

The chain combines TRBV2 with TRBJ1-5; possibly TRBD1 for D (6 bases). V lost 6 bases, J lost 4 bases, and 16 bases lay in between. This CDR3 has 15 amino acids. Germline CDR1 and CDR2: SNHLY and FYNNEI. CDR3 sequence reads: CASRRGDNMNQPQHF. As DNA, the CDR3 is TGTGCCAGCAGGAGGGGGGACAATATGAATCAGCCCCAGCATTTT. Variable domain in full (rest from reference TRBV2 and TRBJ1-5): EPEVTQTPSHQVTQMGQEVILRCVPISNHLYFYWYRQILGQKVEFLVSFYNNEISEKSEIFDDQFSVERPDGSNFTLKIRSTKLEDSAMYFCASRRGDNMNQPQHFGDGTRLSIL.

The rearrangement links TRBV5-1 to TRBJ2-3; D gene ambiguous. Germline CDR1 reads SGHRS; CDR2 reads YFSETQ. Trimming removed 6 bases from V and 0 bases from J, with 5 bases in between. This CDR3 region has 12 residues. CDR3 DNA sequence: TGCGCCAGCAAAGACAGCACAGATACGCAGTATTTT. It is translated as CASKDSTDTQYF.

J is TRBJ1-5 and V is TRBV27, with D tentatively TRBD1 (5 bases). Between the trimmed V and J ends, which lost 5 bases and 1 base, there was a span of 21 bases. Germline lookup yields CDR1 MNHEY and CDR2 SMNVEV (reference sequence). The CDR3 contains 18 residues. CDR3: CASSPKLPGQFSNQPQHF. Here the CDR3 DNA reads TGTGCCAGCAGTCCGAAATTACCGGGGCAGTTCAGCAATCAGCCCCAGCATTTT.

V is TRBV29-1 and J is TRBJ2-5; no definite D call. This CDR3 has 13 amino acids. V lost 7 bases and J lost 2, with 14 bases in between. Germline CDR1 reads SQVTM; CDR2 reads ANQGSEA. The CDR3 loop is CSASIGPQETQYF. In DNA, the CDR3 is TGCAGCGCCTCGATCGGGCCACAAGAGACCCAGTACTTC.